This T cell receptor (beta chain) was retrieved from a study of T cells expressing NK-cell markers. The CDR3 extends over 12 amino acids. Germline CDR1 is MNHEY and CDR2 is SVGAGI. Findings and limits, study-wide: These clonotypes also led the CD3+CD56-NKG2C+ fraction in a handful of donors. In over 5 donors, dominant CD3+CD56+NKG2C+ clonotypes ranked among the top 10 CD8+ clonotypes.

On this clonotype itself: Its antigen is not known.

Reanalyzing the 5' RACE reads, TCRdb keeps one entry per CDR3 protein, without DNA. This sample contains a few hundred thousand distinct CDR3 sequences. The source is a man between 18 and 35 years old in good health. The chain has TRBV6-5 and TRBJ2-1. The sequenced sample was blood T cells: a sorted CD56 or NKG2C T cell subset, CD4+ or CD8+ T cells, or bulk PBMC T cells (not recorded which). This chain's CDR3 is CASSYRADEQFF.